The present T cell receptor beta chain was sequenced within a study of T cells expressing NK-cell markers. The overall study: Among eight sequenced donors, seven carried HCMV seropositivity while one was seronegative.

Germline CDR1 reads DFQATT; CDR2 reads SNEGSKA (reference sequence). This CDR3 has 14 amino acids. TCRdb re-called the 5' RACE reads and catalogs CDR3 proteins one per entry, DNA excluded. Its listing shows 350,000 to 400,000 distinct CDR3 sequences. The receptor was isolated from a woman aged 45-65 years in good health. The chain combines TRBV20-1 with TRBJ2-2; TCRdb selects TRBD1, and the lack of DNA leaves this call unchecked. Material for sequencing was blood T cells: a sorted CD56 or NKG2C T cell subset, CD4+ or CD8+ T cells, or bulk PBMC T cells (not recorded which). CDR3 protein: CSATGRERPGELFF.